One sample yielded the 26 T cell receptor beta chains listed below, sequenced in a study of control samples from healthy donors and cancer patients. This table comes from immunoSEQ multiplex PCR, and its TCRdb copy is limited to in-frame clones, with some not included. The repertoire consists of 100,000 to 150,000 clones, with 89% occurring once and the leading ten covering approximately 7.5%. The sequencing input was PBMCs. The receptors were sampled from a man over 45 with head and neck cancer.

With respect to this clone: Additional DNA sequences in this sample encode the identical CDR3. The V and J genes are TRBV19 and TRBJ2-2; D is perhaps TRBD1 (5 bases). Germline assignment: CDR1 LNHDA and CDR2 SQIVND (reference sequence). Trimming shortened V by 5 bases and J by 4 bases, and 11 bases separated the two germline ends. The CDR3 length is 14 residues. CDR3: CASSPQGLTGELFF. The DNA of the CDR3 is TGTGCCAGTAGTCCTCAGGGTCTCACCGGGGAGCTGTTTTTT.

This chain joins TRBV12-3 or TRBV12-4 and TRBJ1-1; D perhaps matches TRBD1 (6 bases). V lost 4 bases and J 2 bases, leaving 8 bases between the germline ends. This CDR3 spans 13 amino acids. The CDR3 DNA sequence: TGTGCCAGCAGTTCGGACAGTAACACTGAAGCTTTCTTT. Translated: CASSSDSNTEAFF.

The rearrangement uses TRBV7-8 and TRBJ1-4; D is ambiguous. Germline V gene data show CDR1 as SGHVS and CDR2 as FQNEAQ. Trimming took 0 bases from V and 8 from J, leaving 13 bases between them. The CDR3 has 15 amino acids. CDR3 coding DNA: TGTGCCAGCAGCTTAGCGCGAAGGTTTGGCGAAAAACTGTTTTTT. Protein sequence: CASSLARRFGEKLFF.

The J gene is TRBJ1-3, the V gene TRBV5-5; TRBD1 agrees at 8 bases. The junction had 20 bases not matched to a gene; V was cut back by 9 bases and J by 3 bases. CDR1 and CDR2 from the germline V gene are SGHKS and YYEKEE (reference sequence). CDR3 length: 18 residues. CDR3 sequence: CAKTGRLDRVAIGNTIYF. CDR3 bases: TGTGCCAAGACGGGTAGATTGGACAGGGTAGCTATTGGAAACACCATATATTTT.

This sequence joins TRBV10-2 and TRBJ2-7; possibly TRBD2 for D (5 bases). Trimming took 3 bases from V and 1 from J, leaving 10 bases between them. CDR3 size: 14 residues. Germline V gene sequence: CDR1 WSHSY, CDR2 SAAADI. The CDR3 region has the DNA TGCGCCAGCAGTGATACTCGGACTTCCTACGAGCAGTACTTC. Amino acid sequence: CASSDTRTSYEQYF.

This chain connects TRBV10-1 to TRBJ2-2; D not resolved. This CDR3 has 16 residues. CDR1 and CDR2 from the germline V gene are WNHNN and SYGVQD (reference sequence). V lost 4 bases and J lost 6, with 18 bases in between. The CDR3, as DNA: TGCGCCAGCAGTGTGGGCCGAAACGCCCATTCCGGGGAGCTGTTTTTT. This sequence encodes CASSVGRNAHSGELFF.

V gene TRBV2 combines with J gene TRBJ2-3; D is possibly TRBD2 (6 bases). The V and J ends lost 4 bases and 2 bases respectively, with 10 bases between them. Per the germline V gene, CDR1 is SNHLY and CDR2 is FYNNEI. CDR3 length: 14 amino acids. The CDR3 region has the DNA TGTGCCAGCAGTGCTGGGGGGACCACAGATACGCAGTATTTT. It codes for CASSAGGTTDTQYF.

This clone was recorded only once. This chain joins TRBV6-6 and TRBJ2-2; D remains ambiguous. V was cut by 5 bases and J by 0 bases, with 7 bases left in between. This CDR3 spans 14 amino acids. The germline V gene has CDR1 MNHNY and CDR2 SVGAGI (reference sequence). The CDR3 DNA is TGTGCCAGCAGTCTGACATCGAACACCGGGGAGCTGTTTTTT. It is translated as CASSLTSNTGELFF.

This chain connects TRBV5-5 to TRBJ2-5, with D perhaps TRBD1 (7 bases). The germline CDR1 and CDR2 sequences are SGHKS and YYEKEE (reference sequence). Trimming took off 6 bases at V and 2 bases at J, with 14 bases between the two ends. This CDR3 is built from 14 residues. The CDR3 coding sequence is TGTGCCAGCATCGCGGGACAGCCACAAGAGACCCAGTACTTC. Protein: CASIAGQPQETQYF.

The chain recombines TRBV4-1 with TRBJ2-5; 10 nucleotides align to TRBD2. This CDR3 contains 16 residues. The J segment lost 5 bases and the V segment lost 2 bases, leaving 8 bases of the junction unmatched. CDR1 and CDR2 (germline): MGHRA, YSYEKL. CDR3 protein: CASSQMSGRARETQYF. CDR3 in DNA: TGCGCCAGCAGCCAAATGAGCGGGAGGGCCAGGGAGACCCAGTACTTC.

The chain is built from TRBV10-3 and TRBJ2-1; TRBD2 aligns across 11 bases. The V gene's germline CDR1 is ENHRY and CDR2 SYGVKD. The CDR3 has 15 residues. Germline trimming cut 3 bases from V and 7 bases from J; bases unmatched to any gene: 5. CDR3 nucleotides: TGTGCCATCAGTGACATAGCGGGGGGGCTTAATGAGCAGTTCTTC. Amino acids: CAISDIAGGLNEQFF.

The CDR3 nucleotides read TGTGCCTGGAGTGTGACCTCAGTGAACACTGAAGCTTTCTTT. Translated, it gives CAWSVTSVNTEAFF. The chain employs TRBV30 and TRBJ1-1; D gene uncertain. V was trimmed by 0 bases and J by 0 bases, leaving 8 bases between them. Germline assignment: CDR1 GTSNPN and CDR2 SVGIG (reference sequence). This CDR3 is built from 14 residues.

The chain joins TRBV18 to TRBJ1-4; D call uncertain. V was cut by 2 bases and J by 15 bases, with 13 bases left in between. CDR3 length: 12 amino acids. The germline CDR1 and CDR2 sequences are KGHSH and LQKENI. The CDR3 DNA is TGTGCCAGCTCACCAGTAAGCGGGGAGGTGTTTTTT. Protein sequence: CASSPVSGEVFF.

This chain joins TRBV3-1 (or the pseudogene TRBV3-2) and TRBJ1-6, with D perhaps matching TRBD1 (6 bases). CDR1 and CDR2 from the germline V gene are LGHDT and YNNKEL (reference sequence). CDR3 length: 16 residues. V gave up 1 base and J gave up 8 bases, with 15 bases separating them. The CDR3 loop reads CASSQGSGQLYSPLHF. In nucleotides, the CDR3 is TGTGCCAGCAGCCAAGGGAGCGGACAGCTTTATTCACCCCTCCACTTT.

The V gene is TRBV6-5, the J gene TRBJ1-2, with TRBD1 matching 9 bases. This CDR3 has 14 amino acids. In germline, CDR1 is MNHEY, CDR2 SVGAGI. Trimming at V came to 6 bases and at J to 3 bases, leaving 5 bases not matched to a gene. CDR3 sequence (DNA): TGTGCCAGCAGAATCGGGACAGGGTACTATGGCTACACCTTC. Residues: CASRIGTGYYGYTF.

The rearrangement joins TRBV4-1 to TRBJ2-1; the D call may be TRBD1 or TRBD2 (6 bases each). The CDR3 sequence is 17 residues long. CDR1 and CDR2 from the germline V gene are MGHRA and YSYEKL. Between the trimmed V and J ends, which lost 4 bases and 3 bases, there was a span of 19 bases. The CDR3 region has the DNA TGCGCCAGCAGCCTCCTTAAGGGGGACGGGGGCTACAATGAGCAGTTCTTC. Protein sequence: CASSLLKGDGGYNEQFF.

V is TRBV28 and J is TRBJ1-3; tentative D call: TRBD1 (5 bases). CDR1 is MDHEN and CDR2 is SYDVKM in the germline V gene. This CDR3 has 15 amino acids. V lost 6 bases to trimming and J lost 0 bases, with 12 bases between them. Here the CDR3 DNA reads TGTGCCAGCAGCCGGGACTCAGACTCTGGAAACACCATATATTTT. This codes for CASSRDSDSGNTIYF.

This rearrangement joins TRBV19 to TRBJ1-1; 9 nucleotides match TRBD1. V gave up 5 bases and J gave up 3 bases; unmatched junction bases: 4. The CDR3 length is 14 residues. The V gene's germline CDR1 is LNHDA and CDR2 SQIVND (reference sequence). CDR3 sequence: CASSVRTGDTEAFF. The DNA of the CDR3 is TGTGCCAGTAGTGTTAGGACAGGGGACACTGAAGCTTTCTTT.

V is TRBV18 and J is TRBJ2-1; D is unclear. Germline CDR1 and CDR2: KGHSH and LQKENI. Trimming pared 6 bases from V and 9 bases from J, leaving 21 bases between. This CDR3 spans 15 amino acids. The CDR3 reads CASSIGSGSWGEQFF. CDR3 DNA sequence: TGTGCCAGCTCTATCGGTTCGGGTTCATGGGGTGAGCAGTTCTTC.

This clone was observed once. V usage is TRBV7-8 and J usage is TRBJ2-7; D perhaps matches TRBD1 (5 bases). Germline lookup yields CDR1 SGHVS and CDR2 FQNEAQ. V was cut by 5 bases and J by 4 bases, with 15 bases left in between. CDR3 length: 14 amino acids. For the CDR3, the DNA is TGTGCCAGCAGCCCCATGGACAAGGGGTACGAGCAGTACTTC. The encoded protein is CASSPMDKGYEQYF. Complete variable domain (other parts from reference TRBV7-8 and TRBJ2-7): GAGVSQSPRYKVAKRGQDVALRCDPISGHVSLFWYQQALGQGPEFLTYFQNEAQLDKSGLPSDRFFAERPEGSVSTLKIQRTQQEDSAVYLCASSPMDKGYEQYFGPGTRLTVT.

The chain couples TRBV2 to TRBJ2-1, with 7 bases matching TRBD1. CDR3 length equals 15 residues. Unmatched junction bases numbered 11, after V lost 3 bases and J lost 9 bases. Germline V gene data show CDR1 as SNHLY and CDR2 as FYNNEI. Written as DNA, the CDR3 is TGTGCCAGCAGTGAGGACAGGTCCCTATGGGGTGAGCAGTTCTTC. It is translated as CASSEDRSLWGEQFF.

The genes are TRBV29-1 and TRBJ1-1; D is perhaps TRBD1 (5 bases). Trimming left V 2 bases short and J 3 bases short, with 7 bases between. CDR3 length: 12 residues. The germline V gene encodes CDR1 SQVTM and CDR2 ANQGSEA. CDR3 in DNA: TGCAGCGTTGAAAGAGGGGACACTGAAGCTTTCTTT. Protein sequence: CSVERGDTEAFF.

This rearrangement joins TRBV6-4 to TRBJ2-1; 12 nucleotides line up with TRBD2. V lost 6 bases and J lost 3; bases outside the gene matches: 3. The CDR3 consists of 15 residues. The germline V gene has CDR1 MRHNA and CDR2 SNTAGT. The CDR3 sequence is CASSRTSGDYNEQFF. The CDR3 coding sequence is TGTGCCAGCAGCCGGACTAGCGGGGACTACAATGAGCAGTTCTTC.

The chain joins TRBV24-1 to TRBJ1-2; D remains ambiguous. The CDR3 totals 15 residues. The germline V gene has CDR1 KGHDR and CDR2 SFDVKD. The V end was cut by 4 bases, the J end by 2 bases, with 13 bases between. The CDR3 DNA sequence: TGTGCCACCAGTGACTCGAACATAGGGAACTATGGCTACACCTTC. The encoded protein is CATSDSNIGNYGYTF.

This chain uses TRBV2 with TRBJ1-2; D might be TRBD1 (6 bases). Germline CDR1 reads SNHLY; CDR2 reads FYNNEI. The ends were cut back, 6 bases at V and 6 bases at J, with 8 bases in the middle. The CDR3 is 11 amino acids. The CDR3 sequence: CASRPGDGYTF. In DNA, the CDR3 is TGTGCCAGCAGGCCAGGGGATGGCTACACCTTC.

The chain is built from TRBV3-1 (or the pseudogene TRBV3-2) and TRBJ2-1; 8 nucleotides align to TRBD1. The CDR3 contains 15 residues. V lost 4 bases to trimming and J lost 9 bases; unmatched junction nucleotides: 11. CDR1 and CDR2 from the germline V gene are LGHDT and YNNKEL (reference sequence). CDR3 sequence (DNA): TGTGCCAGCAGCCGACAGGGGCTTACCTATAGTGAGCAGTTCTTC. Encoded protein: CASSRQGLTYSEQFF.